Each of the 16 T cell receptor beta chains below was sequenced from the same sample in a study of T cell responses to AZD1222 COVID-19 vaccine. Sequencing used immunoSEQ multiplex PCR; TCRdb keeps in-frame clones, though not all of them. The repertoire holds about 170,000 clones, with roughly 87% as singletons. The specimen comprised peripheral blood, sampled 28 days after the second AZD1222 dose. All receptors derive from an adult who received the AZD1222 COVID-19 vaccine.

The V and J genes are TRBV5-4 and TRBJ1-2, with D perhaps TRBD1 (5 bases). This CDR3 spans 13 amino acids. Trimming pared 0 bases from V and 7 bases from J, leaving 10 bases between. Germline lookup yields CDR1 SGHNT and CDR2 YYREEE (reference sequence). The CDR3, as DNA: TGTGCCAGCAGCTTGGTTGGGGGGTTTGGCTACACCTTC. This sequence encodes CASSLVGGFGYTF. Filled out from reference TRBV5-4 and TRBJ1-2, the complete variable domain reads ETGVTQSPTHLIKTRGQQVTLRCSSQSGHNTVSWYQQALGQGPQFIFQYYREEENGRGNFPPRFSGLQFPNYSSELNVNALELDDSALYLCASSLVGGFGYTFGSGTRLTVV.

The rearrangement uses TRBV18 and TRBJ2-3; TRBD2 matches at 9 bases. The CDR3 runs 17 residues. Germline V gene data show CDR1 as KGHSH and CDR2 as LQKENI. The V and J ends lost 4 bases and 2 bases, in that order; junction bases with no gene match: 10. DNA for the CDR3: TGTGCCAGCTCACACACCGGACTAGCGTATTACACAGATACGCAGTATTTT. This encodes CASSHTGLAYYTDTQYF.

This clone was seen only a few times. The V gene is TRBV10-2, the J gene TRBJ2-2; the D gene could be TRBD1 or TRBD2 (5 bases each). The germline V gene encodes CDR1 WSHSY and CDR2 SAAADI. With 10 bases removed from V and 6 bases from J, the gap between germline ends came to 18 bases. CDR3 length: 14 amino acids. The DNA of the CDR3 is TGCGCCACTTCCTCCCCGGGACCGGCCGGGGAGCTGTTTTTT. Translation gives CATSSPGPAGELFF.

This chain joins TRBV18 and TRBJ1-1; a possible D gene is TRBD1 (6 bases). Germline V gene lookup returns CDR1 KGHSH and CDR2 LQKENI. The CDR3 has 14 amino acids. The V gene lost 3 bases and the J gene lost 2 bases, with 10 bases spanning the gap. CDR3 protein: CASSPKQGNTEAFF. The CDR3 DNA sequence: TGTGCCAGCTCACCGAAACAGGGAAACACTGAAGCTTTCTTT. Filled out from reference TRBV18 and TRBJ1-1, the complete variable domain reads NAGVMQNPRHLVRRRGQEARLRCSPMKGHSHVYWYRQLPEEGLKFMVYLQKENIIDESGMPKERFSAEFPKEGPSILRIQQVVRGDSAAYFCASSPKQGNTEAFFGQGTRLTVV.

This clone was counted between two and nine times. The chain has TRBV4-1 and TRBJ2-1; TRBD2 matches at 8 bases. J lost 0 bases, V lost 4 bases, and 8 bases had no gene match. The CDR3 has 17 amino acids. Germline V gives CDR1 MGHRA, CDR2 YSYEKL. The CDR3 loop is CASSRGGGKSSYNEQFF. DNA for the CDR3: TGCGCCAGCAGCCGCGGCGGGGGGAAGAGCTCCTACAATGAGCAGTTCTTC.

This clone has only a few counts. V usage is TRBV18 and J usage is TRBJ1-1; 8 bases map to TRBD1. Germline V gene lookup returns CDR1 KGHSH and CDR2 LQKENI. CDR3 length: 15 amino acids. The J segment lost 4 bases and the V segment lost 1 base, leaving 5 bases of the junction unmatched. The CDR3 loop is CASSPQGQGITEAFF. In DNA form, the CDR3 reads TGTGCCAGCTCACCACAAGGACAGGGTATCACTGAAGCTTTCTTT.

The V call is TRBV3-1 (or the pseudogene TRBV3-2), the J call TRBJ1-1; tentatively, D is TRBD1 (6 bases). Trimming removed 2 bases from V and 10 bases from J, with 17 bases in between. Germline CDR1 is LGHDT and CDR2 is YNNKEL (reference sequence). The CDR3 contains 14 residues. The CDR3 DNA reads TGTGCCAGCAGCCAACACCCAGGGGAAGGGTTAGCTTTCTTT. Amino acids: CASSQHPGEGLAFF.

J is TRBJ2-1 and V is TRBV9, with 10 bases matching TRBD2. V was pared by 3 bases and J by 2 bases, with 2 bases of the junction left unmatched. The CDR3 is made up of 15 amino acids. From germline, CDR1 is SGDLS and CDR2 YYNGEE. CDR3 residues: CASSELAGPYNEQFF. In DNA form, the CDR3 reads TGTGCCAGCAGCGAACTAGCGGGGCCCTACAATGAGCAGTTCTTC.

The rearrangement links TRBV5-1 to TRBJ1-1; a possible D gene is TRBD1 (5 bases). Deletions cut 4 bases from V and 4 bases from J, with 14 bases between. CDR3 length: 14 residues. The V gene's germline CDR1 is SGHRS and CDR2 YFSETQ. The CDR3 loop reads CASSPGFGATEAFF. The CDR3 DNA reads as TGCGCCAGCAGCCCAGGGTTTGGGGCCACTGAAGCTTTCTTT. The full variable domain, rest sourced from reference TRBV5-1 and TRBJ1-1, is KAGVTQTPRYLIKTRGQQVTLSCSPISGHRSVSWYQQTPGQGLQFLFEYFSETQRNKGNFPGRFSGRQFSNSRSEMNVSTLELGDSALYLCASSPGFGATEAFFGQGTRLTVV.

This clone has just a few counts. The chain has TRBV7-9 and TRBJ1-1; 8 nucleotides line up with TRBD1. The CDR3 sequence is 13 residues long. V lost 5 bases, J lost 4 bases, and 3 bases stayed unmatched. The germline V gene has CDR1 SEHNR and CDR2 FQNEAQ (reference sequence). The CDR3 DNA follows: TGTGCCAGCAGCCAGGGACAGGTCACTGAAGCTTTCTTT. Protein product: CASSQGQVTEAFF.

CDR3 coding DNA: TGTGCCAGCAGCCTTAGATCTGGAAACACCATATATTTT. Translation: CASSLRSGNTIYF. The J gene is TRBJ1-3, the V gene TRBV3-1 (or the pseudogene TRBV3-2); D is ambiguous. The germline gives CDR1 LGHDT, CDR2 YNNKEL (reference sequence). The V and J ends lost 4 bases and 1 base respectively, with 5 bases between them. The CDR3 covers 13 residues.

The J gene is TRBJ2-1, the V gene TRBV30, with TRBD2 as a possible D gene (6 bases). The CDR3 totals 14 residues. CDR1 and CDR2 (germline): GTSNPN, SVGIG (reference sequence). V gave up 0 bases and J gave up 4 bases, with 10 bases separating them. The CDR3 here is CAWSVGSGYNEQFF. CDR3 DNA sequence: TGTGCCTGGAGTGTTGGTAGCGGATACAATGAGCAGTTCTTC.

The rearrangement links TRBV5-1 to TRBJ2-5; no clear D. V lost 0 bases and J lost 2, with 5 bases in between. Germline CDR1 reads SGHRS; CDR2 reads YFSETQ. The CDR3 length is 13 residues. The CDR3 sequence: CASSLEVQETQYF. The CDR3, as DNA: TGCGCCAGCAGCTTGGAGGTGCAAGAGACCCAGTACTTC.

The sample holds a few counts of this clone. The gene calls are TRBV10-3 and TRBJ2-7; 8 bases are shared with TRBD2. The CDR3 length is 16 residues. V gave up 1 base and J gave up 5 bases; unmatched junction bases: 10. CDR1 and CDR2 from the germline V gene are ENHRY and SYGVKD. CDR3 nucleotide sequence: TGTGCCATCAGTGAGTGGGGAGTAGCGGGGTCTGACGAGCAGTACTTC. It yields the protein CAISEWGVAGSDEQYF.

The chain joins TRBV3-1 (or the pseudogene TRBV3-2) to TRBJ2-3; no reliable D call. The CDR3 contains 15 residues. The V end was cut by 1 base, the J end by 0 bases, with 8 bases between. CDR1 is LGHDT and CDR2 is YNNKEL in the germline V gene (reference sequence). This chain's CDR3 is CASSQGTPSTDTQYF. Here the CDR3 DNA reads TGTGCCAGCAGCCAAGGAACCCCTAGCACAGATACGCAGTATTTT.

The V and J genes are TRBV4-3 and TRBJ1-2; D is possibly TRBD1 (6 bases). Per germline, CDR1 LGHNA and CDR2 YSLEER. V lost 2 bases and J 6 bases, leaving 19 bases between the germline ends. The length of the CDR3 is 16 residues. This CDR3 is CASSQTTTLQGDGYTF. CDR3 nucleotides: TGCGCCAGCAGCCAAACCACCACCCTACAGGGTGATGGCTACACCTTC.